Detailed here is one TCR beta chain. Generated by immunoSEQ multiplex PCR, the TCRdb table keeps only in-frame clones and is missing some. Altogether under 200,000 clones are present, 84% being singletons, with the ten largest covering approximately 14%. This entry belongs to a study of blood T cell repertoires in COVID-19. The J segment lost 5 bases and the V segment lost 5 bases, leaving 5 bases of the junction unmatched. This CDR3 has 14 residues. Germline-derived CDR1 and CDR2 are SGHNT and YENEEA. This chain joins TRBV11-3 and TRBJ2-3; TRBD1 matches at 9 bases. This clonotype originated in a man aged 18 to 30 with active or convalescent COVID-19. Sequenced material: peripheral blood. The CDR3 loop reads CASSPGQGEDTQYF. The CDR3, as DNA: TGTGCCAGCAGCCCGGGACAGGGTGAAGATACGCAGTATTTT.